The 11 T cell receptor beta chains below come from one sample, sequenced in a study of blood T cell repertoires in COVID-19. Assay: immunoSEQ multiplex PCR; the TCRdb copy retains only in-frame clones and omits some. The profile shows fewer than 25,000 clones, 85% to 95% of them singletons. The sequencing input was peripheral blood. The receptors originated from a human donor in a cohort sampled during active COVID-19.

The chain has TRBV21-1 and TRBJ1-5; the tabulated D call, TRBD1, remains unverified against the DNA. TRBV21-1 is shown as a pseudogene. This CDR3 is 16 amino acids long. This CDR3 is CASSNCGTGGRQPQHF. The CDR3 bases are TGTGCCAGCAGCAATTGCGGGACAGGGGGACGTCAGCCCCAGCATTTT.

This chain connects TRBV6-1 to TRBJ1-4; D gene ambiguous. Germline V gene lookup returns CDR1 MNHNS and CDR2 SASEGT. This CDR3 is built from 14 residues. V was cut by 5 bases and J by 5 bases, with 12 bases left in between. The CDR3 DNA sequence: TGTGCCAGCAGTACCTCCCAGATGAATGAAAAACTGTTTTTT. As protein: CASSTSQMNEKLFF.

The chain joins TRBV7-9 to TRBJ2-7, with D possibly being TRBD2 (5 bases). There are 14 residues in the CDR3. V dropped 5 bases and J dropped 0 bases, with 11 bases sitting between them. Germline V lookup: CDR1 SEHNR, CDR2 FQNEAQ (reference sequence). In nucleotides, the CDR3 is TGTGCCAGCAGCCTAGGCCGGGACTCCTACGAGCAGTACTTC. Protein product: CASSLGRDSYEQYF.

The genes are TRBV10-1 and TRBJ1-1; 8 nucleotides match TRBD1. Germline assignment: CDR1 WNHNN and CDR2 SYGVQD (reference sequence). The CDR3 runs 14 residues. V lost 3 bases to trimming and J lost 4 bases; unmatched junction nucleotides: 4. For the CDR3, the DNA is TGCGCCAGCAGTGAAAACAGGGGGATCACTGAAGCTTTCTTT. This codes for CASSENRGITEAFF.

This rearrangement joins TRBV9 to TRBJ2-5, with D tentatively TRBD2 (6 bases). V was shortened by 4 bases and J by 2 bases, with 15 bases between the two germline ends. This CDR3 spans 15 amino acids. Per germline, CDR1 SGDLS and CDR2 YYNGEE. This chain's CDR3 is CASSTGDSPQETQYF. CDR3 sequence (DNA): TGTGCCAGCAGCACCGGGGACTCCCCTCAAGAGACCCAGTACTTC.

This clone is a singleton in its sample. Here the CDR3 DNA reads TGTGCCAGCAGCACCAGAGGCCTAGCGGGGGGTGAGACCCAGTACTTC. It codes for CASSTRGLAGGETQYF. The chain carries TRBV7-2 and TRBJ2-5; 11 nucleotides align to TRBD2. Germline V gene lookup returns CDR1 SGHTA and CDR2 FQGNSA. J gave up 5 bases and V 5 bases, and 10 bases lay outside the gene matches. The CDR3 totals 16 residues.

The chain couples TRBV14 to TRBJ2-4; 9 positions match TRBD2. CDR1 is SGHDN and CDR2 is FVKESK in the germline V gene. V was clipped by 3 bases and J by 6 bases; unmatched bases: 6. The CDR3 has 15 residues. Written as DNA, the CDR3 is TGTGCCAGCAGCCAGGCTAGCGGGAATATAAACATTCAGTACTTC. Its translation is CASSQASGNINIQYF.

The V and J genes are TRBV5-8 and TRBJ1-6; TRBD1 agrees at 7 bases. The ends lost 4 bases at V and 3 bases at J; junction bases unmatched: 7. This CDR3 is 16 amino acids long. Germline-derived CDR1 and CDR2 are SGHTS and YDEGEE. Written as DNA, the CDR3 is TGTGCCAGCAGCCCCCGGACAGGACGCTATAATTCACCCCTCCACTTT. Protein product: CASSPRTGRYNSPLHF.

Here the CDR3 reads CSVEGQGYNEQFF. As DNA, the CDR3 is TGCAGCGTTGAAGGTCAGGGATACAATGAGCAGTTCTTC. The chain couples TRBV29-1 to TRBJ2-1; tentative D call: TRBD1 (5 bases). V was clipped by 1 base and J by 4 bases, with 8 bases between them. The germline V gene has CDR1 SQVTM and CDR2 ANQGSEA. CDR3 length: 13 amino acids.

This chain uses TRBV2 with TRBJ2-5, with D maybe TRBD2 (5 bases). There are 14 residues in the CDR3. CDR1 and CDR2 (germline): SNHLY, FYNNEI. The V end lost 7 bases, the J end lost 0 bases, and 12 bases lay between the germline ends. DNA of the CDR3: TGTGCCAGCACCCGGACTGTATACCAAGAGACCCAGTACTTC. Residues: CASTRTVYQETQYF. The whole variable domain, filled in from reference TRBV2 and TRBJ2-5, reads EPEVTQTPSHQVTQMGQEVILRCVPISNHLYFYWYRQILGQKVEFLVSFYNNEISEKSEIFDDQFSVERPDGSNFTLKIRSTKLEDSAMYFCASTRTVYQETQYFGPGTRLLVL.

The gene calls are TRBV3-1 (or the pseudogene TRBV3-2) and TRBJ1-2; 12 bases agree with TRBD1. CDR1 is LGHDT and CDR2 is YNNKEL in the germline V gene (reference sequence). V gave up 4 bases and J gave up 2 bases; unmatched junction bases: 2. This CDR3 has 15 residues. The CDR3, as DNA: TGTGCCAGCAGCCTCGGGACAGGGGGCAACTATGGCTACACCTTC. Protein sequence: CASSLGTGGNYGYTF.